Each of the 12 T cell receptor beta chains below was sequenced from the same sample in a study of Graves' ophthalmopathy and Graves' hyperthyroidism. RNA transcripts provided the template for amplifying TCR beta CDR3 regions. Amplification began with first-round RT-PCR using HTBI primers, then second-round multiplex PCR was performed. TCRdb re-analysed the multiplex PCR reads in MiXCR, keeping a single row per CDR3 protein. The sample lists about 200,000 distinct CDR3 sequences, 29% occurring once. Sequenced input: peripheral blood. These receptors came from a man aged 50 or older with Graves' ophthalmopathy.

There are many counts of this clonotype. The CDR3 region is CASSLTSGRTYEQYF. The CDR3 nucleotides are TGTGCCAGCAGCTTAACTAGCGGGAGGACCTACGAGCAGTACTTC. The chain uses TRBV11-2 and TRBJ2-7, with 12 nucleotides matching TRBD2. The ends lost 2 bases at V and 2 bases at J; junction bases unmatched: 1. Germline V lookup: CDR1 SGHAT, CDR2 FQNNGV. This CDR3 has 15 residues.

The rearrangement links TRBV6-1 to TRBJ1-1, with D tentatively TRBD1 (5 bases). CDR1 and CDR2 (germline): MNHNS, SASEGT. CDR3 length: 13 residues. Trimming stripped 7 bases from V and 3 bases from J, with 12 bases between. The chain's CDR3 is CASTTTVYTEAFF. The CDR3 coding sequence is TGTGCCAGCACTACGACAGTTTACACTGAAGCTTTCTTT.

This clonotype was seen repeatedly, ten times or more. The CDR3 nucleotides read TGTGCCAGCAGCTCGGGGGGACAACTACAAGAGACCCAGTACTTC. Its translation: CASSSGGQLQETQYF. J is TRBJ2-5 and V is TRBV5-6; maybe TRBD2 (7 bases). V lost 3 bases to trimming and J lost 2 bases, with 14 bases between them. CDR1 is SGHDT, CDR2 YYEEEE, per germline. The CDR3 length is 15 residues.

Ten or more counts support this clonotype. The chain combines TRBV19 with TRBJ2-7; weak D call: TRBD2 (5 bases). Germline CDR1 and CDR2: LNHDA and SQIVND (reference sequence). There are 16 residues in the CDR3. Trimming stripped 3 bases from V and 4 bases from J, with 19 bases between. The CDR3 DNA reads TGTGCCAGTAGTATCTCACCCCACAGATCGGGATACGAGCAGTACTTC. This gives the protein CASSISPHRSGYEQYF.

The chain carries TRBV4-3 and TRBJ1-6; a possible D gene is TRBD1 (5 bases). V lost 0 bases, J lost 8 bases, and 5 bases lay in between. This CDR3 has 13 amino acids. The germline V gene encodes CDR1 LGHNA and CDR2 YSLEER. The CDR3 protein is CASSQDRDSPLHF. Written as DNA, the CDR3 is TGCGCCAGCAGCCAAGACAGGGATTCACCCCTCCACTTT.

At least ten counts were recorded for this clonotype. The rearrangement links TRBV7-9 to TRBJ2-5; 7 bases map to TRBD2. The CDR3 is made up of 15 amino acids. The germline CDR1 and CDR2 sequences are SEHNR and FQNEAQ (reference sequence). The ends lost 7 bases at V and 2 bases at J; junction bases unmatched: 10. The CDR3 DNA reads as TGTGCCAGCACGCCACCCTGGGGACTACAAGAGACCCAGTACTTC. Translation gives CASTPPWGLQETQYF.

This chain links TRBV11-2 with TRBJ2-7, with TRBD1 matching 9 bases. Germline lookup yields CDR1 SGHAT and CDR2 FQNNGV. The CDR3 covers 17 residues. V lost 3 bases, J lost 2 bases, and 11 bases stayed unmatched. The CDR3 bases are TGTGCCAGCAGCTTGAAAGGTGCGGGACAGGGCCCCTACGAGCAGTACTTC. It encodes CASSLKGAGQGPYEQYF. The full variable domain, rest sourced from reference TRBV11-2 and TRBJ2-7, is EAGVAQSPRYKIIEKRQSVAFWCNPISGHATLYWYQQILGQGPKLLIQFQNNGVVDDSQLPKDRFSAERLKGVDSTLKIQPAKLEDSAVYLCASSLKGAGQGPYEQYFGPGTRLTVT.

This clonotype was counted many times. The chain employs TRBV6-1 and TRBJ2-2; 8 bases fit TRBD1. V trimming: 5 bases; J trimming: 3 bases; junction bases outside the gene matches: 5. The CDR3 contains 15 residues. Germline values: CDR1 MNHNS, CDR2 SASEGT. The CDR3 DNA reads as TGTGCCAGCAGTCATCAGGGGGCAGACACCGGGGAGCTGTTTTTT. Translating it yields CASSHQGADTGELFF.

This clonotype was seen ten or more times. CDR3 sequence: CASSQYLSGSYEQYF. The CDR3 DNA follows: TGCGCCAGCAGCCAATACCTTAGCGGGAGCTACGAGCAGTACTTC. The chain is built from TRBV4-3 and TRBJ2-7; 9 nucleotides line up with TRBD2. From germline, CDR1 is LGHNA and CDR2 YSLEER. V trimming: 2 bases; J trimming: 3 bases; junction bases outside the gene matches: 5. The CDR3 length is 15 residues.

There are many counts of this clonotype. The chain joins TRBV11-2 to TRBJ2-7, with D possibly being TRBD1 (5 bases). The CDR3 sequence is 17 residues long. Deletions cut 1 base from V and 4 bases from J, with 20 bases between. Germline CDR1 is SGHAT and CDR2 is FQNNGV. The CDR3, as DNA: TGTGCCAGCAGCTTAGGGGTTGCATGGGATGGGGCATACGAGCAGTACTTC. Translation gives CASSLGVAWDGAYEQYF.

This clonotype has at least ten counts. The CDR3 here is CASSPNRGVLSYEQYF. CDR3 DNA sequence: TGTGCCAGCAGTCCAAACCGGGGCGTCCTCTCCTACGAGCAGTACTTC. This chain links TRBV6-5 with TRBJ2-7; perhaps D is TRBD1 or TRBD2 (5 bases each). CDR3 length equals 16 residues. The germline CDR1 and CDR2 sequences are MNHEY and SVGAGI. V was cut by 5 bases and J by 0 bases, with 17 bases left in between.

This clonotype was observed many times. The V gene is TRBV9, the J gene TRBJ2-2; D unresolved. The germline V gene encodes CDR1 SGDLS and CDR2 YYNGEE. The CDR3 is 12 amino acids. The V end lost 1 base, the J end lost 6 bases, and 4 bases lay between the germline ends. In DNA form, the CDR3 reads TGTGCCAGCAGCGTATTAGCCGGGGAGCTGTTTTTT. This translates into CASSVLAGELFF.